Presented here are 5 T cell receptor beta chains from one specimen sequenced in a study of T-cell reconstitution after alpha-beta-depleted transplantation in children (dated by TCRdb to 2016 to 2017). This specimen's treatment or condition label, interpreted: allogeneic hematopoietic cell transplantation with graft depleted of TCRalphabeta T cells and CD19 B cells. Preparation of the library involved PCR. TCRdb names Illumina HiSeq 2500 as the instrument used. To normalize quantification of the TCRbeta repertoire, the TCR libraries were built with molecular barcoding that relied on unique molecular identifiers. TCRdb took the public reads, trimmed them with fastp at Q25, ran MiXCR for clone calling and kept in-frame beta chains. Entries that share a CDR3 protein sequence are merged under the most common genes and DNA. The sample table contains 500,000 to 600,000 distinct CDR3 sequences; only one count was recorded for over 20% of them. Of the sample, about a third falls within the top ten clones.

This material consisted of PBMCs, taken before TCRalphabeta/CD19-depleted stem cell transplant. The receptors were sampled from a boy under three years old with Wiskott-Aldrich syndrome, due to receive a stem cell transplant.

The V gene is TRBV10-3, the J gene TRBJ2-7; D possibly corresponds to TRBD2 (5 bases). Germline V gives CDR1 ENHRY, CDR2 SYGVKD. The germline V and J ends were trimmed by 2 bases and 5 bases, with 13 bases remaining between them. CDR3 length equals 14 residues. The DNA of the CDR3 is TGTGCCATCAGTGAGAAGCGGATTAGGGACGAGCAGTACTTC. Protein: CAISEKRIRDEQYF.

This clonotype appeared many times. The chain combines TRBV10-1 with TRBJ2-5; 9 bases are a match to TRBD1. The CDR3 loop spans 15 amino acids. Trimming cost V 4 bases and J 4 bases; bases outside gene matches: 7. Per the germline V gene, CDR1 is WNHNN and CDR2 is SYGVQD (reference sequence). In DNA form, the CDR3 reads TGCGCCAGCAGTGCGGGACAGGGTCCACGAGAGACCCAGTACTTC. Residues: CASSAGQGPRETQYF.

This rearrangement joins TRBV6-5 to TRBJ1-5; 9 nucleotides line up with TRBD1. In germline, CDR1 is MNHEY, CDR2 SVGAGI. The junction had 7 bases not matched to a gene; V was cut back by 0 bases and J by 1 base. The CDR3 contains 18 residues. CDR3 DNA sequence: TGTGCCAGCAGTTACTCAAGGACAGGGGTTGGCAGCAATCAGCCCCAGCATTTT. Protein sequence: CASSYSRTGVGSNQPQHF.

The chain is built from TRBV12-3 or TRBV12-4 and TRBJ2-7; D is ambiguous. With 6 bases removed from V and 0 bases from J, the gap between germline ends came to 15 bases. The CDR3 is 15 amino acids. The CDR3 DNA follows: TGTGCCAGCAGCCTAAGCGAGAAAAACTCCTACGAGCAGTACTTC. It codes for CASSLSEKNSYEQYF.

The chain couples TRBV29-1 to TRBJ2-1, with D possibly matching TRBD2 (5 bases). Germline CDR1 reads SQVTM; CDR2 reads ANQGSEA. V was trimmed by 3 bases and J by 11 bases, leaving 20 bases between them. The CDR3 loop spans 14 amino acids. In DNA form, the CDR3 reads TGCAGCGTTGAGGCCGGGATAACCGCCGCTCAGCAGTTCTTC. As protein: CSVEAGITAAQQFF.